The clone carrying this TCR beta chain ranks as medium-sized. The target antigen is unknown. The template was genomic DNA from peripheral blood, not RNA. The CDR3 covers 14 residues. Germline V lookup: CDR1 DFQATT, CDR2 SNEGSKA (reference sequence). J was trimmed by 8 bases and V by 2 bases; bases with no gene match: 7. The data derive from a study of T cell repertoires in aging, cancer and after chemotherapy. The overall study: Patients with chronic lymphocytic leukemia were sampled before and after fludarabine- or bendamustine-based chemotherapy. Study findings and constraints: Compared with age-matched healthy donors, untreated hematological or solid cancer patients showed higher blood TCR clonality.

A mixed TRB-A/B primer pool amplified rearranged TRB by multiplex touch-down PCR. Using its own MiXCR run on the multiplex PCR reads, TCRdb lists one record per CDR3 protein. This table holds hundreds of distinct CDR3 sequences, 39% found once. The sequenced sample consisted of blood. This TCR was sampled from a human donor with a blood cancer. This chain connects TRBV20-1 to TRBJ2-1; 9 nucleotides line up with TRBD2. This chain's CDR3 is CSARSSGSSDEQFF. CDR3 DNA sequence: TGCAGTGCTAGAAGTAGCGGGAGTTCGGATGAGCAGTTCTTC.